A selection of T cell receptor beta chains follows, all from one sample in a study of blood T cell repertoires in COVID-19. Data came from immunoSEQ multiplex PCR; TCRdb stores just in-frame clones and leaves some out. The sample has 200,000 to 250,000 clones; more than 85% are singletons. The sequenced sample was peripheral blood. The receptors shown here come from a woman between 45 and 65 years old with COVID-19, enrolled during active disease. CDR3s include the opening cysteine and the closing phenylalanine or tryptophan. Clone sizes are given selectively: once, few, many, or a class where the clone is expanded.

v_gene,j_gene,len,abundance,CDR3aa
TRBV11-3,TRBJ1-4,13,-,CASSSTGNEKLFF
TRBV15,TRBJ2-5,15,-,CATSSRDWIQETQYF
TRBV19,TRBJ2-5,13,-,CASHSLAEETQYF
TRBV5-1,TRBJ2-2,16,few,CASSLDGGMNTGELFF
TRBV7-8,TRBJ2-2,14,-,CASSSDRVSGELFF
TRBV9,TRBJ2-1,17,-,CASSVGVTLAVYNEQFF
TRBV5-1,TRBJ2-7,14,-,CASSGRTDTYEQYF
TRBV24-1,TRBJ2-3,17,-,CATSDRLTSGRGDTQYF
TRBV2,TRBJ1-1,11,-,CASNLVSEAFF
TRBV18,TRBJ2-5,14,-,CASSRRGLGETQYF
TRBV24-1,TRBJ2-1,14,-,CATSDSPKGGEQFF
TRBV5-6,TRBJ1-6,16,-,CASRSTGAINNSPLHF
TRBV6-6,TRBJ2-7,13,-,CASSRTGEYEQYF
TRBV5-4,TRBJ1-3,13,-,CASSSGAGNTIYF
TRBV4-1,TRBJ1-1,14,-,CASSQEAQNTEAFF
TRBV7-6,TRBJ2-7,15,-,CASSLALDSSYEQYF
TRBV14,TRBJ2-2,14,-,CASSLEVKTGELFF
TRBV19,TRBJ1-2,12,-,CASSNRINGYTF
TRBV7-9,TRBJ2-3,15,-,CASSPGQGSTDTQYF
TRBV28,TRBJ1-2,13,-,CASRRPTGRGYTF
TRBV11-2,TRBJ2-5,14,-,CASSPVGGLETQYF
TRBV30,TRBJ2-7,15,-,CAWSVGGLNPYEQYF
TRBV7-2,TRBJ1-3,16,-,CASSLGGGGGGNTIYF
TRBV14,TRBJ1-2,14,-,CASSQLTGWGGYTF
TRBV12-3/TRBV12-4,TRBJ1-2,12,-,CASSLLGVGYTF
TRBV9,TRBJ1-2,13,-,CASSVAPSHGYTF
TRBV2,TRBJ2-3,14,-,CASNRRGLTDTQYF
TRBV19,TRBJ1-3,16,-,CASTGRDRLYGNTIYF
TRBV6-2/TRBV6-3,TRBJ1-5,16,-,CASSYGPRAGNQPQHF
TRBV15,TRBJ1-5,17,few,CATSRGTQTAPNQPQHF
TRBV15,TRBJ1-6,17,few,CATSRSARDSNNSPLHF
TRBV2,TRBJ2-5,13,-,CATHRETQETQYF
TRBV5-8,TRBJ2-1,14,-,CASSWWPRVNEQFF
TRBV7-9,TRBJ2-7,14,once,CASSPGGISYEQYF
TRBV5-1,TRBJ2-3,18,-,CASSLVLGTSGLTDTQYF
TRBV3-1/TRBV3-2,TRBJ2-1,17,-,CASSQGGSRLASYEQFF
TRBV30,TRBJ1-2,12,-,CAWRAGTGGYTF
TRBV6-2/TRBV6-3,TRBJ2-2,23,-,CASTPFGPLGFSEQGSYTGELFF
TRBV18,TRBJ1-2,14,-,CASSPLGHAYGYTF
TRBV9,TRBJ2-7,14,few,CASKRGDSSHEQYF
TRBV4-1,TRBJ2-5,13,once,CASSRAGQETQYF
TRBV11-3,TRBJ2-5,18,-,CASSEGNRQGSFRETQYF
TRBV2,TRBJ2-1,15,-,CASRRDRVAYNEQFF
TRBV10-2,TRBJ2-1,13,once,CASMAGHRDEQFF
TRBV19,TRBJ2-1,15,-,CASTPGTVLNNEQFF
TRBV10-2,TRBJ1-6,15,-,CASSETGRGYSPLHF
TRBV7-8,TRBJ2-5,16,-,CASAPVRRPREATQYF
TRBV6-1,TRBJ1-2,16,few,CASSEAIGQAIYGYTF
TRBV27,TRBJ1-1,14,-,CASSSRVSNTEAFF
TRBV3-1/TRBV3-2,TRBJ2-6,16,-,CASSQWAGSGANVLTF
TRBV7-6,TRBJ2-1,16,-,CASSQEGRGGSDEQFF
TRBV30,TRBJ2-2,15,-,CAWSKDSRNTGELFF